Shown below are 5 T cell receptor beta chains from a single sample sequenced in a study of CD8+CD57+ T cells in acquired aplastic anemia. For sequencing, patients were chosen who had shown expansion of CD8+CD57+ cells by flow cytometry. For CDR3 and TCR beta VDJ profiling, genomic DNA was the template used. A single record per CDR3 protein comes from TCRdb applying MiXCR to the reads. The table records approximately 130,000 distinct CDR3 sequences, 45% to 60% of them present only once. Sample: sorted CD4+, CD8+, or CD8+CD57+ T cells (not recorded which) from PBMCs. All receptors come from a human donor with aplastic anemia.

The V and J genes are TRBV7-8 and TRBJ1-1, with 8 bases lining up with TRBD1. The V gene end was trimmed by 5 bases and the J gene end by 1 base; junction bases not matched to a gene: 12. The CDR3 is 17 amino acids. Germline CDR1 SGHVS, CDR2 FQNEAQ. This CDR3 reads CASSVQGGSMKNTEAFF. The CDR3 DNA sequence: TGTGCCAGCAGCGTACAGGGGGGAAGTATGAAGAACACTGAAGCTTTCTTT.

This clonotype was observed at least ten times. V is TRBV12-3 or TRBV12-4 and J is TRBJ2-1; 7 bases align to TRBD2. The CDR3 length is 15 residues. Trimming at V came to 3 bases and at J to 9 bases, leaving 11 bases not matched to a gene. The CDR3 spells CASSLSGVGLIEQFF. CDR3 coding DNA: TGTGCCAGCAGTTTGAGCGGGGTCGGTTTAATTGAGCAGTTCTTC.

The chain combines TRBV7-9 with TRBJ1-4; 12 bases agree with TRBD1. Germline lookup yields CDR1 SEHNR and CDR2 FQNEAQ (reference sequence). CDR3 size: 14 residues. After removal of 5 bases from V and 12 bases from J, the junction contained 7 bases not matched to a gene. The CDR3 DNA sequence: TGTGCCAGCAGCCCCGAGGGACAGGGGGCTCAACTGTTTTTT. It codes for CASSPEGQGAQLFF.

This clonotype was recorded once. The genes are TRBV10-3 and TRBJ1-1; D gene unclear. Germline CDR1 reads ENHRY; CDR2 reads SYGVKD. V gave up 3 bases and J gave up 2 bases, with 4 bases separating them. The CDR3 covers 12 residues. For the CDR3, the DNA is TGTGCCATCAGTGAAGATAACACTGAAGCTTTCTTT. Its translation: CAISEDNTEAFF.

The CDR3 DNA sequence: TGTGCCAGCAGCTTGGTCGGGGGGCAGAACAATGAGCAGTTCTTC. The encoded protein is CASSLVGGQNNEQFF. The chain recombines TRBV5-4 with TRBJ2-1, with D possibly TRBD2 on 7 matching bases. The V gene lost 0 bases and the J gene lost 5 bases, with 12 bases spanning the gap. The CDR3 has 15 amino acids. Germline V gene lookup returns CDR1 SGHNT and CDR2 YYREEE (reference sequence).